The 3 T cell receptor beta chains in this list originate from one sample, sequenced in a study of blood T cell repertoires in COVID-19. The protocol was immunoSEQ multiplex PCR, while the TCRdb copy is restricted to in-frame clones and leaves out a portion. The sample has 430,000 or so clones; 88% are singletons. Sequenced input: PBMCs or T cells enriched from blood (not recorded which). Source of these receptors: a woman in her late teens or twenties who had been exposed to COVID-19.

The CDR3 region is CASSVMGQGRSGNTIYF. The CDR3 DNA reads as TGTGCCAGCAGTGTTATGGGACAGGGTAGGTCTGGAAACACCATATATTTT. This sequence joins TRBV6-1 and TRBJ1-3; 9 bases fit TRBD1. Germline V CDR1 and CDR2: MNHNS, SASEGT. Unmatched junction bases numbered 8, after V lost 4 bases and J lost 1 base. CDR3 length equals 17 residues.

V gene TRBV5-1 combines with J gene TRBJ2-2; 9 nucleotides match TRBD2. The trim removed 4 bases at V and 6 bases at J, leaving 10 bases unmatched. CDR3 length equals 16 residues. CDR1 and CDR2 (germline): SGHRS, YFSETQ. The CDR3 sequence is CASSPNAGGPAGELFF. CDR3 sequence (DNA): TGCGCCAGCAGCCCGAACGCGGGGGGGCCTGCCGGGGAGCTGTTTTTT.

The CDR3 loop reads CASSPLLGGVFNNEQFF. The CDR3 region has the DNA TGTGCCAGCAGCCCTCTACTCGGGGGAGTGTTTAACAATGAGCAGTTCTTC. The rearrangement joins TRBV27 to TRBJ2-1; the D gene is possibly TRBD2 (6 bases). The germline CDR1 and CDR2 sequences are MNHEY and SMNVEV (reference sequence). Trimming took off 6 bases at V and 5 bases at J, with 23 bases between the two ends. The CDR3 is made up of 17 amino acids.